This TCR beta chain appears in the sequencing data of a study of T-cell memory formation after mild COVID-19. Across the study: There were largely donor-specific TCR clusters. Study results and limitations: Contracting CD4+ clones sat mainly in CM and EM; CD8+ in EMRA. Second-wave clones peaking on day 37 lacked confirmed SARS-CoV-2 specificity.

V gave up 1 base and J gave up 4 bases; unmatched junction bases: 6. This CDR3 spans 16 amino acids. Germline lookup yields CDR1 LGHNA and CDR2 YSLEER. On this clonotype itself: Its antigen remains unknown.

MiXCR was run by TCRdb on the 5' RACE reads, yielding one entry per CDR3 protein. Among about 260,000 distinct CDR3 sequences listed, approximately 16% were seen once. The clonotype was recovered from a man younger than 35 who had mild COVID-19 (a few samples of this study predate the infection). Cell type and time point are not known. The rearrangement uses TRBV4-3 and TRBJ2-2; TRBD2 matches at 7 bases. Source material: PBMCs or a T cell subset sorted from them (not recorded which). The CDR3 here is CASSQGRLAGTGELFF. The CDR3 DNA reads as TGCGCCAGCAGCCAAGGAAGACTAGCCGGCACCGGGGAGCTGTTTTTT.